The rows below give T cell receptor beta chains drawn from one sample of a study of blood T cell repertoires in COVID-19. The data were produced by immunoSEQ multiplex PCR, yet TCRdb's version contains in-frame clones alone and is incomplete. The table has about 240,000 clones, approximately 85% seen once. The sample comprised peripheral blood. The receptors come from a woman aged 55 to 70 with active or convalescent COVID-19. CDR3s include the opening cysteine and the closing phenylalanine or tryptophan. D genes are given only for firm matches. For some rows the clone size is stated as once, few or many, or as a class when expanded; others skip it.

v_call	d_call	clone_size	j_call	cdr3_nt	cdr3_aa
TRBV27	TRBD1	NA	TRBJ1-1	TGTGCCAGCAGTTTATCCTGGGACAGTTACACTGAAGCTTTCTTT	CASSLSWDSYTEAFF
TRBV5-5	NA	NA	TRBJ1-4	TGTGCCAGCAGCTCTTGGACAGTCCCTAATGAAAAACTGTTTTTT	CASSSWTVPNEKLFF
TRBV30	NA	few	TRBJ1-1	TGTGCCTGGAGTTTCGGGACACTGAACACTGAAGCTTTCTTT	CAWSFGTLNTEAFF
TRBV4-3	TRBD2	NA	TRBJ2-1	TGCGCCAGCAGCCAAGGTCGACTAGCGATATACTACAATGAGCAGTTCTTC	CASSQGRLAIYYNEQFF
TRBV7-2	NA	NA	TRBJ2-3	TGTGCCAGCAGCTTACACGGACGCGGGGGCCCTACAGATACGCAGTATTTT	CASSLHGRGGPTDTQYF
TRBV7-9	NA	once	TRBJ1-1	TGTGCCAGCGGACCGAGGGACAAGAACACTGAAGCTTTCTTT	CASGPRDKNTEAFF
TRBV5-5	NA	NA	TRBJ1-2	TGTGCCAGCAGCTTGGCCCGGGGGGCGAGTGGCTATGGCTACACCTTC	CASSLARGASGYGYTF
TRBV19	TRBD2	NA	TRBJ2-5	TGTGCCAGTAGTAGGGAGCGGGGGGTCCAAGAGACCCAGTACTTC	CASSRERGVQETQYF
TRBV7-2	TRBD1	NA	TRBJ1-1	TGTGCCAGCAGATTTGCGACAGGGATCTGGACTGAAGCTTTCTTT	CASRFATGIWTEAFF
TRBV28	TRBD1	once	TRBJ1-5	TGTGCCAGTGGACAGGGCGTTCAGCCCCAGCATTTT	CASGQGVQPQHF
TRBV23-1	NA	NA	TRBJ1-1	TGCGCCAGCAGCCCCCCGGTCCATGGCACTGAAGCTTTCTTT	CASSPPVHGTEAFF
TRBV6-5	TRBD2	NA	TRBJ2-1	TGTGCCAGCAGCACAACTAGCGGGGTTTACAATGAGCAGTTCTTC	CASSTTSGVYNEQFF
TRBV5-5	TRBD2	NA	TRBJ2-3	TGTGCCAGCAGCTTAGGACTAGGGTCAGATACGCAGTATTTT	CASSLGLGSDTQYF
TRBV6-2/TRBV6-3	NA	NA	TRBJ2-3	TGTGCCAGCAGTTATCTCGACCGGTCACAGGGAGATACGCAGTATTTT	CASSYLDRSQGDTQYF
TRBV5-4	TRBD2	many	TRBJ2-5	TGTGCCAGCAGCTTGGGGGAGGGTTCCCAAGAGACCCAGTACTTC	CASSLGEGSQETQYF
TRBV18	TRBD1	few	TRBJ1-1	TGTGCCAGCTCACCGGGACAGGGGGCACTAATTAACGGAGCTTTCTTT	CASSPGQGALINGAFF
TRBV3-1/TRBV3-2	TRBD1	once	TRBJ1-4	TGTGCCAGCAGCCAAGGACAGGGTGAAAAACTGTTTTTT	CASSQGQGEKLFF